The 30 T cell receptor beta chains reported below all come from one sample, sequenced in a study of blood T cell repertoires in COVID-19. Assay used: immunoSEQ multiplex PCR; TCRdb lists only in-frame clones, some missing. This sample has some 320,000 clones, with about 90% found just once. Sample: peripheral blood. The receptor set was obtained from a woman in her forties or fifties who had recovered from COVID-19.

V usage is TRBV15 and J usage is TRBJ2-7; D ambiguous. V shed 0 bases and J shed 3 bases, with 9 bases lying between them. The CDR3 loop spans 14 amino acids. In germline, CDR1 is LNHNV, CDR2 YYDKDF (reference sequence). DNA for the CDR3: TGTGCCACCAGCAGAGATGCAGGAAACTACGAGCAGTACTTC. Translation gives CATSRDAGNYEQYF.

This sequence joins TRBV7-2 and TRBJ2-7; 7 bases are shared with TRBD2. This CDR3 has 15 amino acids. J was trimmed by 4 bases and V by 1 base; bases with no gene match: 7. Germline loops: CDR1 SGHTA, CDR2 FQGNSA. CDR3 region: CASSLGPAGRYEQYF. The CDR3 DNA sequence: TGTGCCAGCAGCTTAGGTCCAGCGGGGCGATACGAGCAGTACTTC. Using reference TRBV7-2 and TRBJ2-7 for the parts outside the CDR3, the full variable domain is GAGVSQSPSNKVTEKGKDVELRCDPISGHTALYWYRQSLGQGLEFLIYFQGNSAPDKSGLPSDRFSAERTGGSVSTLTIQRTQQEDSAVYLCASSLGPAGRYEQYFGPGTRLTVT.

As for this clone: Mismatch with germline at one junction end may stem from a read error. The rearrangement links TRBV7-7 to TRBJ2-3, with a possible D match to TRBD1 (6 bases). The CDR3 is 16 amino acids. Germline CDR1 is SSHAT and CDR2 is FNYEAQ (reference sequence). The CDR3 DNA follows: TGTGCTAGCAGCTTAGGTGCAGGGGCGACGACAGATACGCAGTATTTT. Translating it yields CASSLGAGATTDTQYF.

The DNA of the CDR3 is TGTGCCAGCAGTGATACGGACAGGATTGAACAGCCCCAGCATTTT. The encoded protein is CASSDTDRIEQPQHF. This chain connects TRBV2 to TRBJ1-5; 7 bases are a match to TRBD1. The junction had 9 bases not matched to a gene; V was cut back by 3 bases and J by 7 bases. The germline V gene encodes CDR1 SNHLY and CDR2 FYNNEI. The CDR3 has 15 residues.

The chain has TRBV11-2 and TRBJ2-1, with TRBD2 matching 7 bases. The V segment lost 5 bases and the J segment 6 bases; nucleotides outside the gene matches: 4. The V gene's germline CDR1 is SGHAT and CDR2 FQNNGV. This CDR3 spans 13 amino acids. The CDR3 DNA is TGTGCCAGCAGCCAAAGACTAGCCAATGAGCAGTTCTTC. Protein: CASSQRLANEQFF. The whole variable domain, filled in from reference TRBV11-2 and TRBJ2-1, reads EAGVAQSPRYKIIEKRQSVAFWCNPISGHATLYWYQQILGQGPKLLIQFQNNGVVDDSQLPKDRFSAERLKGVDSTLKIQPAKLEDSAVYLCASSQRLANEQFFGPGTRLTVL.

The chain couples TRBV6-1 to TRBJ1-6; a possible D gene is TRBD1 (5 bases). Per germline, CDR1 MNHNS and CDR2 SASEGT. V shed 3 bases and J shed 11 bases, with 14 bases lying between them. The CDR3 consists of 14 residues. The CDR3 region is CASSDFREAAPLHF. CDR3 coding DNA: TGTGCCAGCAGTGATTTCAGGGAGGCGGCACCCCTCCACTTT.

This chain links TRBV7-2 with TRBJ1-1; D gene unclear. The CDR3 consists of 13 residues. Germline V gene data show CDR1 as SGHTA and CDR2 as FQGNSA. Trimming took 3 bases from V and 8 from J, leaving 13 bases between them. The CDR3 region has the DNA TGTGCCAGCAGCTTCGACGGTGGCGGGGAAGCTTTCTTT. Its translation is CASSFDGGGEAFF.

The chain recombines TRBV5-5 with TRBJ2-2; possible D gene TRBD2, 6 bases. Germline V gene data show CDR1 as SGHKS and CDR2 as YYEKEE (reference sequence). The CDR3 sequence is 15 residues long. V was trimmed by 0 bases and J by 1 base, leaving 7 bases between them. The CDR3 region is CASSLGRGNTGELFF. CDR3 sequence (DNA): TGTGCCAGCAGCTTGGGGCGGGGGAACACCGGGGAGCTGTTTTTT.

The CDR3 spells CASSSGVSNEKLFF. CDR3 bases: TGTGCCAGCAGCTCAGGGGTTTCGAACGAAAAACTGTTTTTT. This sequence joins TRBV11-2 and TRBJ1-4; D might be TRBD1 (6 bases). Germline CDR1 is SGHAT and CDR2 is FQNNGV. V dropped 4 bases and J dropped 8 bases, with 14 bases sitting between them. The CDR3 runs 14 residues. Full variable domain (outside the CDR3, taken from reference TRBV11-2 and TRBJ1-4): EAGVAQSPRYKIIEKRQSVAFWCNPISGHATLYWYQQILGQGPKLLIQFQNNGVVDDSQLPKDRFSAERLKGVDSTLKIQPAKLEDSAVYLCASSSGVSNEKLFFGSGTQLSVL.

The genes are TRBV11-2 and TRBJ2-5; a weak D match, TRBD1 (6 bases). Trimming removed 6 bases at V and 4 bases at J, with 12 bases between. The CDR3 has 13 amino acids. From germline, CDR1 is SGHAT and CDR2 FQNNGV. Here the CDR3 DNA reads TGTGCCAGCAGATCACAGGGCGGAGAGACCCAGTACTTC. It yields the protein CASRSQGGETQYF.

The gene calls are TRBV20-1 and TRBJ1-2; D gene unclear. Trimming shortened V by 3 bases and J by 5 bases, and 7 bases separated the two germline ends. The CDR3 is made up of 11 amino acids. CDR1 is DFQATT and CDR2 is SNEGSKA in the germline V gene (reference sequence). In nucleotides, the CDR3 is TGCAGTGCTAGCCGGTCTTATGGCTACACCTTC. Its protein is CSASRSYGYTF.

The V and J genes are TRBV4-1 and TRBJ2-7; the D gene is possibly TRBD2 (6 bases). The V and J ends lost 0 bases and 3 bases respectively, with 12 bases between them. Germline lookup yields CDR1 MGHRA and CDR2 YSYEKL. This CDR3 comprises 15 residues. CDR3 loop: CASSQDRGSFYEQYF. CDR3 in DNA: TGCGCCAGCAGCCAAGATCGGGGGTCGTTCTACGAGCAGTACTTC.

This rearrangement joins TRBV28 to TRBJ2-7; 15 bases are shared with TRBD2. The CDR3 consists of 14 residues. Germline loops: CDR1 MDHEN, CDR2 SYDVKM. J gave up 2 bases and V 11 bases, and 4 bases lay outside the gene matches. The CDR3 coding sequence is TGTGCCGCCCGGACTAGCGGGAGGGCCTACGAGCAGTACTTC. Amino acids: CAARTSGRAYEQYF.

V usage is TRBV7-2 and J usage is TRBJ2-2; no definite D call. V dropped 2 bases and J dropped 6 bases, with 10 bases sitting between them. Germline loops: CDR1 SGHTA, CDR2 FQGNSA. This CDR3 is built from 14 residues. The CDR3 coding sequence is TGTGCCAGCAGCTTACGTGGGCTGGCCGGGGAGCTGTTTTTT. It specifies CASSLRGLAGELFF. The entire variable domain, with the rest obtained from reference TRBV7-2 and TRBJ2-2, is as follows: GAGVSQSPSNKVTEKGKDVELRCDPISGHTALYWYRQSLGQGLEFLIYFQGNSAPDKSGLPSDRFSAERTGGSVSTLTIQRTQQEDSAVYLCASSLRGLAGELFFGEGSRLTVL.

CDR3 loop: CAWSAGQFYGYTF. In DNA, the CDR3 is TGTGCCTGGAGTGCTGGACAGTTCTATGGCTACACCTTC. This chain joins TRBV30 and TRBJ1-2; the D gene is possibly TRBD1 (6 bases). V lost 1 base to trimming and J lost 4 bases, with 10 bases between them. The CDR3 is 13 residues long. Germline-derived CDR1 and CDR2 are GTSNPN and SVGIG (reference sequence). Together with reference TRBV30 and TRBJ1-2, the CDR3 gives the full variable domain: SQTIHQWPATLVQPVGSPLSLECTVEGTSNPNLYWYRQAAGRGLQLLFYSVGIGQISSEVPQNLSASRPQDRQFILSSKKLLLSDSGFYLCAWSAGQFYGYTFGSGTRLTVV.

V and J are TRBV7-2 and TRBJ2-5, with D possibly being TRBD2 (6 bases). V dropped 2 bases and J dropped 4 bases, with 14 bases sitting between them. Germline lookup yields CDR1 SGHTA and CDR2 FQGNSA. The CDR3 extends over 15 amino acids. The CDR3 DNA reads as TGTGCCAGCAGCTTATTCAGTGTGGGGGGAGAGACCCAGTACTTC. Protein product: CASSLFSVGGETQYF.

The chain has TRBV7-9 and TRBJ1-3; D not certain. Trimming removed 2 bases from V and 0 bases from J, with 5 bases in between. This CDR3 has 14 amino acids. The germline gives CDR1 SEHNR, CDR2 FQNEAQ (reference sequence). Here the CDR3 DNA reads TGTGCCAGCAGCTTATCGTACTCTGGAAACACCATATATTTT. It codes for CASSLSYSGNTIYF.

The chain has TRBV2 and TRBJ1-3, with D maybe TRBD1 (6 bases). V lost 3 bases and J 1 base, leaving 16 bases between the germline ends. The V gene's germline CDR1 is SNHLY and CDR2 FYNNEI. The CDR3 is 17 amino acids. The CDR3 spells CASSDVRTALSGNTIYF. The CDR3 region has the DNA TGTGCCAGCAGTGATGTGCGGACAGCACTATCTGGAAACACCATATATTTT.

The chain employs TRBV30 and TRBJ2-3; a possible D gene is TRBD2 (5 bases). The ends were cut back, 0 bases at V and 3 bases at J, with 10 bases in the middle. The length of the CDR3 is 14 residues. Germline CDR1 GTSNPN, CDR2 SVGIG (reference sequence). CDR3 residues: CAWSVQRGTDTQYF. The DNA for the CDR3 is TGTGCCTGGAGTGTACAGCGCGGGACAGATACGCAGTATTTT.

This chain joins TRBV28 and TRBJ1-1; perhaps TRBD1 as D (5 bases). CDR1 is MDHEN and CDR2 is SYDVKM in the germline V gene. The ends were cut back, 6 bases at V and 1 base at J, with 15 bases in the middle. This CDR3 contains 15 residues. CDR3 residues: CASRSPGLGNTEAFF. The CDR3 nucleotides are TGTGCCAGCAGGTCACCAGGGTTGGGGAACACTGAAGCTTTCTTT.

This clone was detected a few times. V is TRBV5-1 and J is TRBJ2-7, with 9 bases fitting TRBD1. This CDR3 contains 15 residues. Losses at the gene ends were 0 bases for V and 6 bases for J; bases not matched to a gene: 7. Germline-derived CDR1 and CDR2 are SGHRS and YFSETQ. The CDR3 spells CASSLALGQGIEQYF. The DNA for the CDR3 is TGCGCCAGCAGCTTGGCCCTAGGACAGGGGATCGAGCAGTACTTC.

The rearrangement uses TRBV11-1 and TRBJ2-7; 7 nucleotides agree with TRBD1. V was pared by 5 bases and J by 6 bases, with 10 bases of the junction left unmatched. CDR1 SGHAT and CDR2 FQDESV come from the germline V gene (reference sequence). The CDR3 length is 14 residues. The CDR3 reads CASSLDRYTSEQYF. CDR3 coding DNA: TGTGCCAGCAGCCTGGACAGGTATACATCCGAGCAGTACTTC.

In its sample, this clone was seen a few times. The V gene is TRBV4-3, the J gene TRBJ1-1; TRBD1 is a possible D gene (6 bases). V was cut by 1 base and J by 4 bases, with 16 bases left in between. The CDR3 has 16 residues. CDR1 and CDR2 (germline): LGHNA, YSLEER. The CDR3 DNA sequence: TGCGCCAGCAGCCAAGGGCTGCTTACAGGGCCCACTGAAGCTTTCTTT. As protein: CASSQGLLTGPTEAFF.

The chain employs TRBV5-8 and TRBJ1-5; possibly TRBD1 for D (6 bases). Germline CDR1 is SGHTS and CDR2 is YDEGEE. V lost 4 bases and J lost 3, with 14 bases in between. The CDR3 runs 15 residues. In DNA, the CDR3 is TGTGCCAGCAGCAGATTCGGACAGAACAATCAGCCCCAGCATTTT. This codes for CASSRFGQNNQPQHF. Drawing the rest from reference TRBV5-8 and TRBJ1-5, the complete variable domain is EAGVTQSPTHLIKTRGQQATLRCSPISGHTSVYWYQQALGLGLQFLLWYDEGEERNRGNFPPRFSGRQFPNYSSELNVNALELEDSALYLCASSRFGQNNQPQHFGDGTRLSIL.

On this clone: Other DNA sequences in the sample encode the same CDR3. DNA of the CDR3: TGTGCCAGTAGTATACAGGGCGCGAACACTGAAGCTTTCTTT. This translates into CASSIQGANTEAFF. The chain couples TRBV19 to TRBJ1-1; tentative D call: TRBD1 (5 bases). The germline CDR1 and CDR2 sequences are LNHDA and SQIVND (reference sequence). V was pared by 2 bases and J by 1 base, with 8 bases between. The CDR3 has 14 amino acids.

CDR3 in amino acids: CASSGDRYNTEAFF. The DNA for the CDR3 is TGTGCCAGCAGCGGGGACAGGTATAACACTGAAGCTTTCTTT. This chain uses TRBV11-2 with TRBJ1-1, with 8 bases identical to TRBD1. CDR3 length equals 14 residues. CDR1 is SGHAT and CDR2 is FQNNGV in the germline V gene. Germline trimming cut 5 bases from V and 2 bases from J; bases unmatched to any gene: 4.

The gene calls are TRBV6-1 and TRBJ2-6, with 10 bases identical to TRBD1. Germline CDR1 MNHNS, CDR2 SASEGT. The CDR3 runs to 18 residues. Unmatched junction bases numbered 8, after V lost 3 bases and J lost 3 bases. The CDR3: CASSEMPTGGSGANVLTF. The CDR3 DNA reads TGTGCCAGCAGTGAGATGCCGACAGGGGGCAGTGGGGCCAACGTCCTGACTTTC.

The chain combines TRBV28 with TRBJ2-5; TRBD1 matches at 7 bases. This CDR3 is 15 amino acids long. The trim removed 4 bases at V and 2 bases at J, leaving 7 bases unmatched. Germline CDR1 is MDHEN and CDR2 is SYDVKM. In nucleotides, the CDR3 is TGTGCCAGCAGTTCTCCTACAGGGGCTCAAGAGACCCAGTACTTC. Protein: CASSSPTGAQETQYF.

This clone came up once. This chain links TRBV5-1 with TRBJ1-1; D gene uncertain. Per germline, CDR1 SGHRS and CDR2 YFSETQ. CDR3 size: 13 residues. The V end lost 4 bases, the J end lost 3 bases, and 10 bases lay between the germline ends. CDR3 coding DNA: TGCGCCAGCAGCCCACGGTCCGACACTGAAGCTTTCTTT. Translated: CASSPRSDTEAFF.

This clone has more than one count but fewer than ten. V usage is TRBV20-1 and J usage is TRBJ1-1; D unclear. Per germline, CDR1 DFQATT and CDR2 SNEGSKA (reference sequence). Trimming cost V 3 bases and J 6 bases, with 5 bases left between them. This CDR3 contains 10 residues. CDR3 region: CSARGAEAFF. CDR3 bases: TGCAGTGCTAGGGGCGCTGAAGCTTTCTTT.